The 5 T cell receptor beta chains reported below all come from one sample, sequenced in a study of post-analysis software for immune sequencing data. General observations from the study: Roughly 5 TRBV segments, TRBV5-6, TRBV5-1 and TRBV20-1 among them, were found more frequent in patients than controls.

Built from TCR beta cDNA, the libraries had unique molecular identifiers in them. TCRdb used MiXCR to reprocess the PCR reads, holding one entry per CDR3 protein. Of fewer than 850,000 distinct CDR3 sequences in the sample, more than 45% were seen once. These TCRs are of unknown antigen specificity. The sample taken for sequencing was blood. The source of these receptors is a girl between 5 and 17 years old with multiple sclerosis.

This clonotype came up a few times. This chain links TRBV6-5 with TRBJ2-4; D is ambiguous. The DNA end lines up better with TRBJ2-5; the J call may be wrong. Germline-derived CDR1 and CDR2 are MNHEY and SVGAGI. CDR3 length equals 14 residues. The CDR3 spells CASSPKVGSETQYF. CDR3 DNA: TGTGCCAGCAGCCCAAAAGTGGGTTCGGAGACCCAGTACTTC.

The chain employs TRBV5-8 and TRBJ2-1; TRBD1 agrees at 9 bases. The germline gives CDR1 SGHTS, CDR2 YDEGEE. The CDR3 has 16 amino acids. V shed 0 bases, J shed 4 bases, and the junction held 5 bases outside the gene matches. The CDR3 coding sequence is TGTGCCAGCAGCTTGGTTGGGACAGGGCGGTACAATGAGCAGTTCTTC. Its translation: CASSLVGTGRYNEQFF. The complete variable domain, with remaining parts taken from reference TRBV5-8 and TRBJ2-1, reads EAGVTQSPTHLIKTRGQQATLRCSPISGHTSVYWYQQALGLGLQFLLWYDEGEERNRGNFPPRFSGRQFPNYSSELNVNALELEDSALYLCASSLVGTGRYNEQFFGPGTRLTVL.

The V call is TRBV7-9, the J call TRBJ1-2; D is possibly TRBD1 (5 bases). CDR3 length equals 15 residues. Germline values: CDR1 SEHNR, CDR2 FQNEAQ (reference sequence). V gave up 0 bases and J gave up 5 bases, with 13 bases separating them. The CDR3 DNA sequence: TGTGCCAGCAGCTTAGCCCGGGACGGACTTTATGGCTACACCTTC. Residues: CASSLARDGLYGYTF.

The chain carries TRBV5-1 and TRBJ2-2; the match to TRBD1 covers 7 bases. Germline trimming cut 7 bases from V and 4 bases from J; bases unmatched to any gene: 7. The CDR3 runs 14 residues. Germline V gives CDR1 SGHRS, CDR2 YFSETQ. CDR3 sequence: CASRTGISTGELFF. CDR3 DNA: TGCGCCAGCCGGACAGGAATCTCCACCGGGGAGCTGTTTTTT.

The chain links TRBV9 to TRBJ2-1; D unclear. This CDR3 contains 17 residues. Germline-derived CDR1 and CDR2 are SGDLS and YYNGEE. Trimming stripped 6 bases from V and 0 bases from J, with 19 bases between. CDR3 region: CASTPRAGWGSYNEQFF. CDR3 in DNA: TGTGCCAGCACCCCAAGAGCAGGTTGGGGCTCCTACAATGAGCAGTTCTTC.